These 21 T cell receptor beta chains were all obtained from the same sample, sequenced in a study of blood T cell repertoires in COVID-19. Some clones are missing from TCRdb's copy, which holds only in-frame ones; the method was immunoSEQ multiplex PCR. The repertoire consists of approximately 320,000 clones, with nearly 90% occurring once and the leading ten covering approximately 10%. Sequencing used peripheral blood. The receptor source for this set is a woman in her twenties or thirties with COVID-19, enrolled during active disease.

The chain employs TRBV2 and TRBJ2-7; D might be TRBD2 (6 bases). The CDR3 length is 13 residues. V lost 6 bases, J lost 2 bases, and 11 bases lay in between. The germline gives CDR1 SNHLY, CDR2 FYNNEI. The CDR3 DNA reads as TGTGCCAGCAGATTGACGGGAGCCTACGAGCAGTACTTC. Amino acid sequence: CASRLTGAYEQYF.

The CDR3 reads CASTPGGSNYGYTF. CDR3 coding DNA: TGCGCCAGCACCCCAGGGGGATCGAACTATGGCTACACCTTC. This chain joins TRBV5-1 and TRBJ1-2; 7 bases are shared with TRBD1. Germline values: CDR1 SGHRS, CDR2 YFSETQ. Germline trimming cut 6 bases from V and 2 bases from J; bases unmatched to any gene: 7. The CDR3 sequence is 14 residues long.

This sequence joins TRBV18 and TRBJ2-1; 12 nucleotides line up with TRBD1. J lost 12 bases, V lost 2 bases, and 8 bases had no gene match. The CDR3 sequence is 15 residues long. Per germline, CDR1 KGHSH and CDR2 LQKENI. The CDR3 DNA sequence: TGTGCCAGCTCACCAGCCGGGACAGGGGGCCACTCGCAGTTCTTC. It yields the protein CASSPAGTGGHSQFF.

This clone was counted ten times or more. The chain uses TRBV2 and TRBJ1-5; 7 nucleotides agree with TRBD1. Unmatched junction bases numbered 14, after V lost 6 bases and J lost 6 bases. The germline V gene has CDR1 SNHLY and CDR2 FYNNEI. The CDR3 sequence is 16 residues long. The CDR3 region has the DNA TGTGCCAGCAGCAGTGAACGCACAGGGGCGGGTCAGCCCCAGCATTTT. This sequence encodes CASSSERTGAGQPQHF. The entire variable domain, with the rest obtained from reference TRBV2 and TRBJ1-5, is as follows: EPEVTQTPSHQVTQMGQEVILRCVPISNHLYFYWYRQILGQKVEFLVSFYNNEISEKSEIFDDQFSVERPDGSNFTLKIRSTKLEDSAMYFCASSSERTGAGQPQHFGDGTRLSIL.

The J gene is TRBJ1-6, the V gene TRBV6-5, with D possibly matching TRBD1 (6 bases). Germline CDR1 is MNHEY and CDR2 is SVGAGI. V lost 4 bases and J 2 bases, leaving 12 bases between the germline ends. This CDR3 comprises 16 residues. The DNA for the CDR3 is TGTGCCAGCAGTTTGACAGGTCTCGCCTATAATTCACCCCTCCACTTT. It encodes CASSLTGLAYNSPLHF.

The chain recombines TRBV3-1 (or the pseudogene TRBV3-2) with TRBJ2-5; D remains unclear. The germline CDR1 and CDR2 sequences are LGHDT and YNNKEL (reference sequence). V was shortened by 1 base and J by 7 bases, with 4 bases between the two germline ends. The CDR3 extends over 11 amino acids. DNA for the CDR3: TGTGCCAGCAGCCAAGCGGGGACCCAGTACTTC. Its translation: CASSQAGTQYF.

The V gene is TRBV5-1, the J gene TRBJ2-5, with TRBD2 identical over 8 bases. This CDR3 is 17 amino acids long. The germline V gene encodes CDR1 SGHRS and CDR2 YFSETQ. V shed 4 bases, J shed 5 bases, and the junction held 16 bases outside the gene matches. The CDR3 nucleotides read TGCGCCAGCAGCCACTCGTGGCCGGGGGGGGCGAGGGAGACCCAGTACTTC. It is translated as CASSHSWPGGARETQYF.

CDR3 nucleotide sequence: TGTGCCAGCAGCTTGTCCTCTGGAGGATACAATGAGCAGTTCTTC. The encoded protein is CASSLSSGGYNEQFF. The V call is TRBV7-2, the J call TRBJ2-1; possible D gene TRBD2, 5 bases. Trimming removed 3 bases from V and 4 bases from J, with 13 bases in between. The CDR3 is 15 amino acids. Germline CDR1 and CDR2: SGHTA and FQGNSA.

The genes are TRBV25-1 and TRBJ1-2; the D gene is possibly TRBD1 (5 bases). The CDR3 is made up of 14 amino acids. The V and J ends lost 3 bases and 6 bases respectively, with 14 bases between them. Looked up from germline, CDR1 is MGHDK and CDR2 is SYGVNS. Here the CDR3 reads CASSEGGRENGYTF. The CDR3 DNA reads as TGTGCCAGCAGTGAGGGGGGGAGGGAGAATGGCTACACCTTC.

CDR3 nucleotides: TGTGCCAGCAGTACAGGGAATCAGCCCCAGCATTTT. It is translated as CASSTGNQPQHF. The V gene is TRBV12-3 or TRBV12-4, the J gene TRBJ1-5; maybe TRBD1 (6 bases). Trimming took off 5 bases at V and 4 bases at J, with 6 bases between the two ends. The CDR3 length is 12 residues.

This clone was seen once. The rearrangement joins TRBV19 to TRBJ1-2, with D possibly matching TRBD1 (6 bases). Germline V gene sequence: CDR1 LNHDA, CDR2 SQIVND (reference sequence). This CDR3 is 14 amino acids long. V was cut by 8 bases and J by 6 bases, with 19 bases left in between. The CDR3 loop is CASQGRDTVNGYTF. CDR3 coding DNA: TGTGCCAGTCAGGGTCGGGACACTGTGAATGGCTACACCTTC.

The chain combines TRBV6-1 with TRBJ1-5; TRBD1 matches at 7 bases. Per germline, CDR1 MNHNS and CDR2 SASEGT. The CDR3 length is 14 residues. Trimming at V came to 3 bases and at J to 5 bases, leaving 4 bases not matched to a gene. This chain's CDR3 is CASSEAGGYQPQHF. The CDR3 coding sequence is TGTGCCAGCAGTGAGGCAGGGGGATATCAGCCCCAGCATTTT.

The chain uses TRBV11-1 and TRBJ2-1; D gene uncertain. CDR3 length equals 13 residues. V was clipped by 5 bases and J by 7 bases, with 12 bases between them. CDR1 is SGHAT and CDR2 is FQDESV in the germline V gene (reference sequence). The CDR3 is CASSPTLENEQFF. CDR3 bases: TGTGCCAGCAGCCCTACCCTAGAAAATGAGCAGTTCTTC.

The V gene is TRBV5-1, the J gene TRBJ2-7; maybe TRBD2 (5 bases). The CDR3 consists of 12 residues. Trimming took 1 base from V and 7 from J, leaving 9 bases between them. Germline lookup yields CDR1 SGHRS and CDR2 YFSETQ. CDR3 in amino acids: CASSLRLAEQYF. The DNA of the CDR3 is TGCGCCAGCAGCTTGAGGCTAGCTGAGCAGTACTTC.

This clone appeared once. The chain has TRBV30 and TRBJ2-2, with a tentative D call TRBD1 (6 bases). The ends were cut back, 3 bases at V and 7 bases at J, with 15 bases in the middle. Germline CDR1 GTSNPN, CDR2 SVGIG (reference sequence). The CDR3 has 14 residues. The CDR3 sequence: CAWREDSGIGELFF. In nucleotides, the CDR3 is TGTGCCTGGAGGGAGGACAGTGGGATCGGGGAGCTGTTTTTT.

This chain connects TRBV6-5 to TRBJ2-7; D might be TRBD1 (5 bases). V was clipped by 2 bases and J by 7 bases, with 15 bases between them. CDR1 is MNHEY and CDR2 is SVGAGI in the germline V gene. This CDR3 contains 14 residues. CDR3 sequence: CASSYAEGDGEQYF. The CDR3 DNA is TGTGCCAGCAGTTACGCGGAAGGGGATGGAGAGCAGTACTTC.

The chain recombines TRBV19 with TRBJ1-2; D call uncertain. Germline CDR1 reads LNHDA; CDR2 reads SQIVND (reference sequence). V dropped 7 bases and J dropped 8 bases, with 11 bases sitting between them. This CDR3 is built from 11 residues. The CDR3 region is CASTSHGGYTF. In DNA form, the CDR3 reads TGTGCCAGTACCTCTCACGGGGGCTACACCTTC.

V and J are TRBV9 and TRBJ2-1, with a weak D call TRBD1 (5 bases). The CDR3 has 14 amino acids. Looked up from germline, CDR1 is SGDLS and CDR2 is YYNGEE. The ends were cut back, 2 bases at V and 6 bases at J, with 12 bases in the middle. CDR3 amino acids: CASSVQGNGNEQFF. The CDR3 nucleotides are TGTGCCAGCAGCGTCCAGGGAAATGGCAATGAGCAGTTCTTC.

The chain carries TRBV4-1 and TRBJ2-7, with 8 positions matching TRBD1. V shed 3 bases, J shed 2 bases, and the junction held 12 bases outside the gene matches. Germline CDR1 MGHRA, CDR2 YSYEKL. This CDR3 spans 17 amino acids. The chain's CDR3 is CASSQLAHRGSAYEQYF. DNA of the CDR3: TGCGCCAGCAGCCAGTTGGCCCACAGGGGGTCGGCCTACGAGCAGTACTTC.

V and J are TRBV5-4 and TRBJ2-7; a weak D match, TRBD1 (6 bases). This CDR3 region has 15 residues. Trimming removed 4 bases at V and 3 bases at J, with 17 bases between. Per germline, CDR1 SGHNT and CDR2 YYREEE (reference sequence). As DNA, the CDR3 is TGTGCCAGCAGCCCAAGGTACAGGGAAGGCTACGAGCAGTACTTC. It translates to CASSPRYREGYEQYF. Full variable domain (outside the CDR3, taken from reference TRBV5-4 and TRBJ2-7): ETGVTQSPTHLIKTRGQQVTLRCSSQSGHNTVSWYQQALGQGPQFIFQYYREEENGRGNFPPRFSGLQFPNYSSELNVNALELDDSALYLCASSPRYREGYEQYFGPGTRLTVT.

This clone was counted a single time. This sequence joins TRBV18 and TRBJ2-1, with a possible D match to TRBD1 (5 bases). The CDR3 totals 13 residues. Deletions cut 0 bases from V and 6 bases from J, with 6 bases between. The germline V gene encodes CDR1 KGHSH and CDR2 LQKENI. The CDR3 reads CASSPPQGNEQFF. CDR3 nucleotide sequence: TGTGCCAGCTCACCACCCCAGGGCAATGAGCAGTTCTTC.